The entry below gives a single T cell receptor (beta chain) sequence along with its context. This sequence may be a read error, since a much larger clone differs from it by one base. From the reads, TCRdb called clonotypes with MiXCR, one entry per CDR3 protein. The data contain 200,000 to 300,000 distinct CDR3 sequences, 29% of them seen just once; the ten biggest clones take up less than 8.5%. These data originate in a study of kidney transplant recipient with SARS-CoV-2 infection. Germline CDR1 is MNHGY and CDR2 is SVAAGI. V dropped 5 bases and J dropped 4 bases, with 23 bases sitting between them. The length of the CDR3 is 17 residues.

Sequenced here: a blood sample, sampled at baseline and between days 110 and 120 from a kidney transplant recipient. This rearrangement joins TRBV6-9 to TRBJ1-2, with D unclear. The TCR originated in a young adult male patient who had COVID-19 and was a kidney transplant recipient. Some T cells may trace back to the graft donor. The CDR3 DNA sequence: TGTGCCAGCAGTAGTGCCGCGCCTTACGGAAAGACCTATGGCTACACCTTC. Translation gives CASSSAAPYGKTYGYTF.